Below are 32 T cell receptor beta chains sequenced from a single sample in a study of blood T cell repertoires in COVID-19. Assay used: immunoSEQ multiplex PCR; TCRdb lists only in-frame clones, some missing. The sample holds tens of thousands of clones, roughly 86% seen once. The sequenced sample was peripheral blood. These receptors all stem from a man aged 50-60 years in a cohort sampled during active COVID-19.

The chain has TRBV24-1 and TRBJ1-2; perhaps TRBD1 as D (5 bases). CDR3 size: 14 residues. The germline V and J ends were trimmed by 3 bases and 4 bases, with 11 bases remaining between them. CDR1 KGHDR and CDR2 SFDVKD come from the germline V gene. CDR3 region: CATSDSVRAYGYTF. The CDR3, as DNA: TGTGCCACCAGTGATAGCGTCAGGGCCTATGGCTACACCTTC.

The DNA of the CDR3 is TGTGCCAGCAGTTACACTAGCGAGTCCTACGAGCAGTACTTC. Amino acid sequence: CASSYTSESYEQYF. The chain joins TRBV6-5 to TRBJ2-7; 7 bases align to TRBD2. This CDR3 spans 14 amino acids. The J segment lost 1 base and the V segment lost 2 bases, leaving 2 bases of the junction unmatched. The germline gives CDR1 MNHEY, CDR2 SVGAGI.

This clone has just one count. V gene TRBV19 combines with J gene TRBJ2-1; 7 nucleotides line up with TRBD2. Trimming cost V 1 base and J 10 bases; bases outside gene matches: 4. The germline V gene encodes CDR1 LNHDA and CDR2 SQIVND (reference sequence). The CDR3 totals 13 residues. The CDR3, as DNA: TGTGCCAGTAGTATAGGTGGGGGGGGAGAGCAGTTCTTC. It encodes CASSIGGGGEQFF.

CDR3 sequence: CASSPNEVYEQYV. The CDR3 bases are TGTGCCAGCAGCCCGAACGAGGTGTACGAGCAGTACGTC. The J gene is TRBJ2-7, the V gene TRBV2, with no clear D. Germline CDR1 SNHLY, CDR2 FYNNEI. V was clipped by 6 bases and J by 4 bases, with 13 bases between them. CDR3 length equals 13 residues.

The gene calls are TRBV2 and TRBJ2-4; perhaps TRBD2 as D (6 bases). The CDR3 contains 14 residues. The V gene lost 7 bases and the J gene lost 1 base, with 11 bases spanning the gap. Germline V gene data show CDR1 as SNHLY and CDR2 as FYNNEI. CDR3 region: CASTGGFAKNIQYF. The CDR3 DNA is TGTGCCAGCACCGGAGGGTTCGCCAAAAACATTCAGTACTTC.

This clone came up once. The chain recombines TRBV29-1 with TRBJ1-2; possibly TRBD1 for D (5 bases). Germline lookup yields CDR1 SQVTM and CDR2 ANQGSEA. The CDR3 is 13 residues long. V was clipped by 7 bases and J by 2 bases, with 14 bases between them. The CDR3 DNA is TGCAGCGCCGGGACTAACCTCAACTATGGCTACACCTTC. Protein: CSAGTNLNYGYTF.

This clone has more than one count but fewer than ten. CDR3 sequence (DNA): TGTGCCAGCACCGAGGACAGCTTCAATCAGCCCCAGCATTTT. As protein: CASTEDSFNQPQHF. The rearrangement links TRBV2 to TRBJ1-5; a possible D gene is TRBD1 (6 bases). Trimming took 7 bases from V and 3 from J, leaving 13 bases between them. There are 14 residues in the CDR3. Germline V lookup: CDR1 SNHLY, CDR2 FYNNEI.

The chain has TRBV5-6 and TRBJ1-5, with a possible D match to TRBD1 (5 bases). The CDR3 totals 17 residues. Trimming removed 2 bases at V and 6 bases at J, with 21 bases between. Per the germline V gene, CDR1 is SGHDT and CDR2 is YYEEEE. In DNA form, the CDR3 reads TGTGCCAGCAGCTTTCGACCCTCTTCAGGGCCAAGTCAGCCCCAGCATTTT. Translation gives CASSFRPSSGPSQPQHF.

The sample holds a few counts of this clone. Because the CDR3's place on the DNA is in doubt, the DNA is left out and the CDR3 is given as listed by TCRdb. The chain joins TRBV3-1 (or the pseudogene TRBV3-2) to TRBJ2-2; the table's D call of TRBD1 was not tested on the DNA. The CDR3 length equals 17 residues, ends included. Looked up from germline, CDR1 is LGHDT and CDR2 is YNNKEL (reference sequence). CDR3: CASSQEFGPGATGELFF.

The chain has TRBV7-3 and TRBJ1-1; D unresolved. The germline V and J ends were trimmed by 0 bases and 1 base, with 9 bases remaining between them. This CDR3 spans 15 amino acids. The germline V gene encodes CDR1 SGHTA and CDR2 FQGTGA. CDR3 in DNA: TGTGCCAGCAGCTTAACCCAGGATCCGAACACTGAAGCTTTCTTT. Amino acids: CASSLTQDPNTEAFF.

CDR3 sequence: CASSPTGGNTGELFF. For the CDR3, the DNA is TGTGCCAGCTCACCGACAGGGGGGAACACCGGGGAGCTGTTTTTT. The chain couples TRBV18 to TRBJ2-2; 9 positions agree with TRBD1. Germline trimming cut 3 bases from V and 1 base from J; bases unmatched to any gene: 0. In germline, CDR1 is KGHSH, CDR2 LQKENI. CDR3 size: 15 residues.

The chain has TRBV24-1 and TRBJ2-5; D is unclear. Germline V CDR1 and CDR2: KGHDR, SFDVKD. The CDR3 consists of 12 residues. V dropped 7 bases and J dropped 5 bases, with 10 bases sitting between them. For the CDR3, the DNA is TGTGCCACCAGATCGACCGGGGAGACCCAGTACTTC. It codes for CATRSTGETQYF.

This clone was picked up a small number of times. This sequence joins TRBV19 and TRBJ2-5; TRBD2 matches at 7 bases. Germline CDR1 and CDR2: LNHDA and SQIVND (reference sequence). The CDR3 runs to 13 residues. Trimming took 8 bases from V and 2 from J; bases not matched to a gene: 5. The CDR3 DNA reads TGTGCCAGTCGGCGGGGGAAGCAAGAGACCCAGTACTTC. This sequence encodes CASRRGKQETQYF. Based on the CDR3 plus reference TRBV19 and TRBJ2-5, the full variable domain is DGGITQSPKYLFRKEGQNVTLSCEQNLNHDAMYWYRQDPGQGLRLIYYSQIVNDFQKGDIAEGYSVSREKKESFPLTVTSAQKNPTAFYLCASRRGKQETQYFGPGTRLLVL.

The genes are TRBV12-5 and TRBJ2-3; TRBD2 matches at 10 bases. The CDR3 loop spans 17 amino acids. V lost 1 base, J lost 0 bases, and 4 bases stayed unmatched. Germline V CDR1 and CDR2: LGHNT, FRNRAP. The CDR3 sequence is CASGLALAGLSTDTQYF. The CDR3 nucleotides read TGTGCTAGTGGTTTGGCACTAGCGGGACTTAGCACAGATACGCAGTATTTT.

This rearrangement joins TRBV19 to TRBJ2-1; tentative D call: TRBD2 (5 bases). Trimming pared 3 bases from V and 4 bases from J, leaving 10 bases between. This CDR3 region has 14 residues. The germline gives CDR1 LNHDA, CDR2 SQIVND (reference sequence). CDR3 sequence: CASSIGRGYNEQFF. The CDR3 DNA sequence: TGTGCCAGTAGTATCGGTCGGGGATACAATGAGCAGTTCTTC.

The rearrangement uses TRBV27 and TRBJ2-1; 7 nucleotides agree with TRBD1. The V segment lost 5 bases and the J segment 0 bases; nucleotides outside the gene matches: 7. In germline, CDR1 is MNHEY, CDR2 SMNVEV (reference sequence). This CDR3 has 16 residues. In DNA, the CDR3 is TGTGCCAGCAGTCTTACAGGGGACAGCTCCTACAATGAGCAGTTCTTC. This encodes CASSLTGDSSYNEQFF.

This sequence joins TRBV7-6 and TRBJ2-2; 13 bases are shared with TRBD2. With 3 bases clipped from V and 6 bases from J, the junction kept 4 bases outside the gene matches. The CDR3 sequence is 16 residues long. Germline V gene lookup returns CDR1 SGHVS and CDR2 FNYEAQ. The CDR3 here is CASSLPGLAGSGELFF. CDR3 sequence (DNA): TGTGCCAGCAGCTTGCCGGGACTAGCGGGATCCGGGGAGCTGTTTTTT.

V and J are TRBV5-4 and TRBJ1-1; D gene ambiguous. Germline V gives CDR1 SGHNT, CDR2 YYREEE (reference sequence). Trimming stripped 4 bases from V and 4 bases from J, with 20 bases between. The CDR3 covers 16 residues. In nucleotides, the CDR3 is TGTGCCAGCAGCATAGCCGGGTCGGCCTTGGGCACTGAAGCTTTCTTT. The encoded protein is CASSIAGSALGTEAFF.

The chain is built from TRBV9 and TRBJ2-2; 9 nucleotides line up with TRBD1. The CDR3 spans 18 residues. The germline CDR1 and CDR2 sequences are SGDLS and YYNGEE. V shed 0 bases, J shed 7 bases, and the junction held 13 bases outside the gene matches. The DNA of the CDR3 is TGTGCCAGCAGCGTAGCGTCCCGCACAGGGGGCCTTGGCGGGGAGCTGTTTTTT. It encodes CASSVASRTGGLGGELFF.

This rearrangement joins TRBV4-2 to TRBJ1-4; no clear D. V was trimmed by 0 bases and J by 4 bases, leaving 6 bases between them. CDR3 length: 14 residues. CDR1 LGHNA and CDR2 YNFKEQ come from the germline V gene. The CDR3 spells CASSQDLVNEKLFF. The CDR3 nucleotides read TGTGCCAGCAGCCAAGATCTAGTTAATGAAAAACTGTTTTTT.

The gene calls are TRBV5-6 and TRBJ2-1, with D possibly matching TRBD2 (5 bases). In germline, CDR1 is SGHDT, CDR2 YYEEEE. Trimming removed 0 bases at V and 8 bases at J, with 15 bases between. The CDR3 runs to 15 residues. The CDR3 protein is CASSLDSFGVDEQFF. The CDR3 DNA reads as TGTGCCAGCAGCTTGGACTCGTTCGGGGTCGATGAGCAGTTCTTC.

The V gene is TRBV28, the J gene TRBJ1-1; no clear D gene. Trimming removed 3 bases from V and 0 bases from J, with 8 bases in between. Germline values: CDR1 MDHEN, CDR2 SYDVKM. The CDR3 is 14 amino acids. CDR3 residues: CASSFEGLNTEAFF. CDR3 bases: TGTGCCAGCAGTTTCGAGGGATTGAACACTGAAGCTTTCTTT.

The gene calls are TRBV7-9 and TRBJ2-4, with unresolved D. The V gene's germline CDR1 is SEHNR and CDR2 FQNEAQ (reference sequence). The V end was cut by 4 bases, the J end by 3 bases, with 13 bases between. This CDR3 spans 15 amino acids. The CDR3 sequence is CASSSTLFDKNIQYF. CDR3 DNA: TGTGCCAGCAGCTCGACATTATTTGACAAAAACATTCAGTACTTC.

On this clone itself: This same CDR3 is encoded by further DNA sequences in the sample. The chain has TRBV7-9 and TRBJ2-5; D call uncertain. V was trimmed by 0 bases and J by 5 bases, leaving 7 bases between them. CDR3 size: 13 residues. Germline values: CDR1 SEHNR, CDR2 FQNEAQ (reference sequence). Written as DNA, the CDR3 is TGTGCCAGCAGCTTAGCAGGAGACGAGACCCAGTACTTC. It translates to CASSLAGDETQYF.

This CDR3 reads CASSIGTGVSYGYTF. For the CDR3, the DNA is TGTGCCAGTAGTATAGGTACAGGGGTAAGCTATGGCTACACCTTC. V and J are TRBV19 and TRBJ1-2; 7 bases map to TRBD1. V lost 1 base to trimming and J lost 4 bases; unmatched junction nucleotides: 6. CDR1 and CDR2 from the germline V gene are LNHDA and SQIVND (reference sequence). The CDR3 has 15 residues.

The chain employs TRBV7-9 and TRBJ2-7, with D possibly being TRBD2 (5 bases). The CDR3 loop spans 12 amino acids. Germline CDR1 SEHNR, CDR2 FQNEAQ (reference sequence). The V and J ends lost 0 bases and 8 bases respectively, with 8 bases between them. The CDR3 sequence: CASSLAGDQQYV. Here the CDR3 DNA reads TGTGCCAGCAGCTTAGCCGGGGATCAGCAGTACGTC.

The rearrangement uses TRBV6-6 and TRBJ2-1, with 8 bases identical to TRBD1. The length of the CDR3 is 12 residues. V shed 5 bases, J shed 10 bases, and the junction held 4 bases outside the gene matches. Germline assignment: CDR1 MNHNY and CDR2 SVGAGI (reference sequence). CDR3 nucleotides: TGTGCCAGCAGTCCGGACAGGGAGGAGCAGTTCTTC. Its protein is CASSPDREEQFF.

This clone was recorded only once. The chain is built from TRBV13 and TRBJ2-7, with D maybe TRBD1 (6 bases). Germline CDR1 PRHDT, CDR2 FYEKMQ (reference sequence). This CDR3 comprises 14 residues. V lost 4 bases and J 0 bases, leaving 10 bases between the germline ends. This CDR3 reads CASSSRQASYEQYV. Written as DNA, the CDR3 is TGTGCCAGCAGCTCCCGACAGGCCTCCTACGAGCAGTACGTC.

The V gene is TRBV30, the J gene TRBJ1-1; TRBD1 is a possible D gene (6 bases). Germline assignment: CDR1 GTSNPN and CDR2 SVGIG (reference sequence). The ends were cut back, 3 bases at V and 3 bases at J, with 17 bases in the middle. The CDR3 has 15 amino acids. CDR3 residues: CAWSPVRGGDTEAFF. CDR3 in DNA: TGTGCCTGGAGCCCCGTTAGAGGGGGGGACACTGAAGCTTTCTTT.

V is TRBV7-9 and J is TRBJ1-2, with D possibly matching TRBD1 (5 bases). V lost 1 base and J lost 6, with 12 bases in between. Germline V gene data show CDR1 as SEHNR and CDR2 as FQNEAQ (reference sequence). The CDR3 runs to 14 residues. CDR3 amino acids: CASSLGGTPNGYTF. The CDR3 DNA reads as TGTGCCAGCAGCTTAGGAGGGACTCCAAATGGCTACACCTTC.

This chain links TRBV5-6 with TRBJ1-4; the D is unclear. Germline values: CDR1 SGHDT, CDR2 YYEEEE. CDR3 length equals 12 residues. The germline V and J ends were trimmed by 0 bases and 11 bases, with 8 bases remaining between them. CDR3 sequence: CASSLVGGKLFF. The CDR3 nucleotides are TGTGCCAGCAGCTTGGTTGGCGGGAAACTGTTTTTT.

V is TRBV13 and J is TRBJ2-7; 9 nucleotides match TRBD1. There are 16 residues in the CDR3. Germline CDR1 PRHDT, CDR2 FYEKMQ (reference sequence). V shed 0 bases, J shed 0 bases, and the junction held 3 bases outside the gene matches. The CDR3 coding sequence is TGTGCCAGCAGCTTAGGAGGGACAGGGTACTCCTACGAGCAGTACTTC. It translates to CASSLGGTGYSYEQYF.